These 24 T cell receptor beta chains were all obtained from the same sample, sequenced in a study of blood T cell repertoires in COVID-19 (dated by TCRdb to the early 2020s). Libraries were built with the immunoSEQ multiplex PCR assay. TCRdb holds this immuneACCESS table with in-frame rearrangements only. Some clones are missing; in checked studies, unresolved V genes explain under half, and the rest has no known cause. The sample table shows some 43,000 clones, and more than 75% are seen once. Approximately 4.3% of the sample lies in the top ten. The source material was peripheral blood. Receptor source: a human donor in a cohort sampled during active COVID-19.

CDR3 DNA sequence: TGTGCCAGCAGTGACGAGGGACAGGCCTACAATGAGCAGTTCTTC. Translating it yields CASSDEGQAYNEQFF. The chain employs TRBV2 and TRBJ2-1; TRBD1 aligns across 8 bases. Germline V gene data show CDR1 as SNHLY and CDR2 as FYNNEI. Trimming took 3 bases from V and 2 from J; bases not matched to a gene: 3. The CDR3 is made up of 15 amino acids.

The DNA of the CDR3 is TGCGCCAGCAGCCAAGGACTAGTATTCAGCGAGCAGTTCTTC. This gives the protein CASSQGLVFSEQFF. The J gene is TRBJ2-1, the V gene TRBV4-1; TRBD2 might be the D (6 bases). The germline gives CDR1 MGHRA, CDR2 YSYEKL. The V gene lost 1 base and the J gene lost 10 bases, with 14 bases spanning the gap. There are 14 residues in the CDR3.

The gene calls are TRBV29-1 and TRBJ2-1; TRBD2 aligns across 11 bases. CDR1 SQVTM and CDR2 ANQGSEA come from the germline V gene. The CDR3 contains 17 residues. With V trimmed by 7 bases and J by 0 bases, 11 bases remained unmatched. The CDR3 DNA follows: TGCAGCGCCAGGACGACTAGCGGGACCGGCTCCTACAATGAGCAGTTCTTC. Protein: CSARTTSGTGSYNEQFF.

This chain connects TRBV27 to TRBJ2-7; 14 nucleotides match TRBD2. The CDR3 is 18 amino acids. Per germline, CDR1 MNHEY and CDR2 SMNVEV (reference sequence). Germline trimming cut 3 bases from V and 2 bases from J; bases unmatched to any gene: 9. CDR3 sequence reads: CASSLGTSGSWRTYEQYF. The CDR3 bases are TGTGCCAGCAGTTTGGGGACTAGCGGGAGTTGGAGAACCTACGAGCAGTACTTC.

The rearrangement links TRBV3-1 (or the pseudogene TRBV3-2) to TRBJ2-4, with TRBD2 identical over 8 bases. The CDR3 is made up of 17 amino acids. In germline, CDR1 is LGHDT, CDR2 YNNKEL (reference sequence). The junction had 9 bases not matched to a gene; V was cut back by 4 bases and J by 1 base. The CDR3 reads CASSPRDGRAAKNIQYF. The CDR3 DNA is TGTGCCAGCAGCCCCCGAGACGGGAGGGCGGCCAAAAACATTCAGTACTTC.

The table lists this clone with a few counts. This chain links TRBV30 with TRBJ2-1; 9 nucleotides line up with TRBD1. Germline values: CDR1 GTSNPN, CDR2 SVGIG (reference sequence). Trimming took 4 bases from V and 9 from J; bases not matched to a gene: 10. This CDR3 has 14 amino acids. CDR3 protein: CAWTPPGQGPEQFF. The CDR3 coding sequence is TGTGCCTGGACCCCACCGGGACAGGGACCTGAGCAGTTCTTC.

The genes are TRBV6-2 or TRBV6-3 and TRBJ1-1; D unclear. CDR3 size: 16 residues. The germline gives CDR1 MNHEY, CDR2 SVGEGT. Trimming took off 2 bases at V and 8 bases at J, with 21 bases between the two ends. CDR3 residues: CASSYPLYRTSQEAFF. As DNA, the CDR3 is TGTGCCAGCAGTTACCCCCTTTATCGCACTAGTCAAGAAGCTTTCTTT.

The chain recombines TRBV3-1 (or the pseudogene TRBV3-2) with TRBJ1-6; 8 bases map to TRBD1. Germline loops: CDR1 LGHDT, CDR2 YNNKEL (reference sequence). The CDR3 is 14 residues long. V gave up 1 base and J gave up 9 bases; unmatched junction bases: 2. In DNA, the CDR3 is TGTGCCAGCAGCCAAGCCGACAGGGGTTCACCCCTCCACTTT. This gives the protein CASSQADRGSPLHF.

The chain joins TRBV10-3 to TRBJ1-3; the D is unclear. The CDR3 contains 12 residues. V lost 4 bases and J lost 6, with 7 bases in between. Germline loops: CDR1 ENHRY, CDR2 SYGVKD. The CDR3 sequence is CAISAEVNTIYF. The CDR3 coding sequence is TGTGCCATCAGTGCAGAAGTAAACACCATATATTTT.

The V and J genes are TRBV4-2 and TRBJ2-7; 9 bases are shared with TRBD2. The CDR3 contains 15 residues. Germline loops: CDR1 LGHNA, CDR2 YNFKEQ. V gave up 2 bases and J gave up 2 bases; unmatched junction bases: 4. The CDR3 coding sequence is TGTGCCAGCAGCCAACTAGCGGGAAGTGCCTACGAGCAGTACTTC. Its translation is CASSQLAGSAYEQYF.

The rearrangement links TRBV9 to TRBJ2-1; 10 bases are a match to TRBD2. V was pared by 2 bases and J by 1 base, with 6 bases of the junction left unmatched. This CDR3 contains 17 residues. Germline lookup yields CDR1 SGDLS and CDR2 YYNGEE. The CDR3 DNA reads TGTGCCAGCAGCGTGGGACTAGCGCCTCCTTCCTACAATGAGCAGTTCTTC. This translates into CASSVGLAPPSYNEQFF.

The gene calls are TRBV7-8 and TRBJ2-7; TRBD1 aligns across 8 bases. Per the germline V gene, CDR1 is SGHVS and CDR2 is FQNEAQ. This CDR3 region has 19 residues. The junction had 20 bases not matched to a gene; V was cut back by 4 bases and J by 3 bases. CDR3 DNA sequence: TGTGCCAGCAGCTCAAGTGTCAGGGGGCAAAGTCGGGCAATCTACGAGCAGTACTTC. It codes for CASSSSVRGQSRAIYEQYF.

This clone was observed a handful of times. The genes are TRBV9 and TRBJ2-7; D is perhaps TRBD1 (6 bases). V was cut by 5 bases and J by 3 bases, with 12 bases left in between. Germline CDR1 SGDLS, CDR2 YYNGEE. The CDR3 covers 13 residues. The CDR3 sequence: CASRGDTDYEQYF. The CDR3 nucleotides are TGTGCCAGCAGGGGGGACACGGACTACGAGCAGTACTTC.

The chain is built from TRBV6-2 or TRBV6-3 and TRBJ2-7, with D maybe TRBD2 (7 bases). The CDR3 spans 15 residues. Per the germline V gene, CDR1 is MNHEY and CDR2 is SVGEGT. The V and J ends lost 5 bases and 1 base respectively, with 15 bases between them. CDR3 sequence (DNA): TGTGCCAGCAGTCGGACTAGGGGGATTTCCTACGAGCAGTACTTC. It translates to CASSRTRGISYEQYF.

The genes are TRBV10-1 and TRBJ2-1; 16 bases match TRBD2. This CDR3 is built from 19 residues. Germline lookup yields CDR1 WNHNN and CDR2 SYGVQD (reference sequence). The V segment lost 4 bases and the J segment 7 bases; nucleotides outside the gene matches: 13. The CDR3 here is CASSAPTGTSGRGSNEQFF. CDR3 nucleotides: TGCGCCAGCAGTGCCCCAACCGGGACTAGCGGGAGGGGTTCTAATGAGCAGTTCTTC.

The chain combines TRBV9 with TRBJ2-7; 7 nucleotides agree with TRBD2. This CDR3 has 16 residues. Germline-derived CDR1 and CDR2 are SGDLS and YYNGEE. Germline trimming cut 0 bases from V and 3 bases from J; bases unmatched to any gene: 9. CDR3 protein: CASSVGASGNYYEQYF. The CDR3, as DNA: TGTGCCAGCAGCGTAGGAGCTAGCGGAAACTACTACGAGCAGTACTTC.

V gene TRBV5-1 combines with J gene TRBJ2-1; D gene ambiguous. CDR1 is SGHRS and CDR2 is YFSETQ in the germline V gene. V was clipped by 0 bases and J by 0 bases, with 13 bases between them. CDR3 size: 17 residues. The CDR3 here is CASSLEPGLSSYNEQFF. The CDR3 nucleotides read TGCGCCAGCAGCTTGGAGCCAGGCCTGAGCTCCTACAATGAGCAGTTCTTC.

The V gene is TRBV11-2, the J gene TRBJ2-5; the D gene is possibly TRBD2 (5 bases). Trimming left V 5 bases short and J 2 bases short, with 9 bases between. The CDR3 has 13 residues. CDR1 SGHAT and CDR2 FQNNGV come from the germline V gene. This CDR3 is CASSNPGQETQYF. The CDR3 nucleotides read TGTGCCAGCAGCAATCCGGGGCAAGAGACCCAGTACTTC.

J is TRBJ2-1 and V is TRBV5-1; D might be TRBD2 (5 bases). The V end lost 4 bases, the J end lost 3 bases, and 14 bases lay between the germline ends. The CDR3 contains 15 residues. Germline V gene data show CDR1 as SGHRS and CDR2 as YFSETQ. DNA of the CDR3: TGCGCCAGCAGCCCCGCAGCGGCGGGCTACAATGAGCAGTTCTTC. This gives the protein CASSPAAAGYNEQFF.

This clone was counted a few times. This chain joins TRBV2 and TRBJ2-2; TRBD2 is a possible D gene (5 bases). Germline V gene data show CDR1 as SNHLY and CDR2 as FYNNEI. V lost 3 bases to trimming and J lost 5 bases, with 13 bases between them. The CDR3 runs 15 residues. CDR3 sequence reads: CASSEAEVGTGELFF. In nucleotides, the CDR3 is TGTGCCAGCAGTGAGGCGGAGGTGGGGACCGGGGAGCTGTTTTTT.

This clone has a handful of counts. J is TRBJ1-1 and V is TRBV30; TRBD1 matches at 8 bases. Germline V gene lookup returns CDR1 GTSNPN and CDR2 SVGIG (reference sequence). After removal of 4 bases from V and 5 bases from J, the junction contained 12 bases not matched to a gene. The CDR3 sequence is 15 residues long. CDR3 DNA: TGTGCCTGGAAATCCCTTCGGACAGGGCCGACTGAAGCTTTCTTT. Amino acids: CAWKSLRTGPTEAFF.

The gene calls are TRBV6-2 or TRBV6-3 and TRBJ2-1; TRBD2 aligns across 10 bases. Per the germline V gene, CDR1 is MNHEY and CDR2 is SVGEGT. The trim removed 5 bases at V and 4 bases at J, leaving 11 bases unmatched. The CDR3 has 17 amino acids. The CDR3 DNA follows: TGTGCCAGCAGTCAAATGGGACTAGCGCCCAGGTACAATGAGCAGTTCTTC. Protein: CASSQMGLAPRYNEQFF.

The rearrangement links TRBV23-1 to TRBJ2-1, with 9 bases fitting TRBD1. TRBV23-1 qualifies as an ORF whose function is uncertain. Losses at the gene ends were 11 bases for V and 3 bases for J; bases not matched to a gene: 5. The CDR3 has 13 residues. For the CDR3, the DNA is TGCGCCGGTCCGGGACAGGGCTACAATGAGCAGTTCTTC. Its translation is CAGPGQGYNEQFF.

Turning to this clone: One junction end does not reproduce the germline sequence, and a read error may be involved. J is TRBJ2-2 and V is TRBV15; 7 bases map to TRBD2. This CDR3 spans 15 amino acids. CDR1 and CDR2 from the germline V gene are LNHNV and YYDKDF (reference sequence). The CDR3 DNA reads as TGTGCCACCAGCGGAGAAGGCGGGAGTACCGGGGAGCTGTTTTTT. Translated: CATSGEGGSTGELFF.